The 17 T cell receptor beta chains listed next were all sequenced from one sample in a study of T-cell memory formation after mild COVID-19. TCRdb processed the 5' RACE reads anew with MiXCR; each CDR3 protein has one entry. Of 550,000 to 700,000 distinct CDR3 sequences in the sample, around 17% were seen once. Sequenced sample: PBMCs or a T cell subset sorted from them (not recorded which). The receptors were gathered from an adult woman who had mild COVID-19 (a few samples of this study predate the infection). Cell type and time point are not known.

V and J are TRBV3-1 and TRBJ1-5; TRBD1 is a possible D gene (6 bases). Trimming shortened V by 4 bases and J by 7 bases, and 17 bases separated the two germline ends. This CDR3 spans 15 amino acids. The germline V gene encodes CDR1 LGHDT and CDR2 YNNKEL (reference sequence). CDR3 residues: CASSLGAQGGQPQHF. CDR3 nucleotide sequence: TGTGCCAGCAGCCTTGGAGCACAGGGCGGACAGCCCCAGCATTTT.

This clonotype appeared many times. The chain links TRBV20-1 to TRBJ2-7, with 9 bases lining up with TRBD1. The J segment lost 6 bases and the V segment lost 6 bases, leaving 6 bases of the junction unmatched. The germline gives CDR1 DFQATT, CDR2 SNEGSKA (reference sequence). This CDR3 has 12 residues. CDR3 residues: CSAAGQGFEQYF. CDR3 in DNA: TGCAGTGCAGCGGGACAGGGCTTCGAGCAGTACTTC.

The chain combines TRBV5-4 with TRBJ1-1; TRBD1 matches at 8 bases. This CDR3 spans 15 amino acids. V trimming: 3 bases; J trimming: 5 bases; junction bases outside the gene matches: 9. The germline V gene encodes CDR1 SGHNT and CDR2 YYREEE (reference sequence). The CDR3 coding sequence is TGTGCCAGCAGCTCATACCAGGGGGCGAGTACTGAAGCTTTCTTT. The encoded protein is CASSSYQGASTEAFF. Filled out from reference TRBV5-4 and TRBJ1-1, the complete variable domain reads ETGVTQSPTHLIKTRGQQVTLRCSSQSGHNTVSWYQQALGQGPQFIFQYYREEENGRGNFPPRFSGLQFPNYSSELNVNALELDDSALYLCASSSYQGASTEAFFGQGTRLTVV.

The V call is TRBV5-4, the J call TRBJ2-3; TRBD2 is a possible D gene (5 bases). V gave up 4 bases and J gave up 4 bases, with 16 bases separating them. The CDR3 totals 15 residues. CDR1 SGHNT and CDR2 YYREEE come from the germline V gene (reference sequence). The DNA for the CDR3 is TGTGCCAGCAGCGCCCGGGAAGGTAGCTCAGATACGCAGTATTTT. Translation: CASSAREGSSDTQYF.

For the CDR3, the DNA is TGTGCCAGCAGCTTAGATAGACAGGGGGCGGACGAGCAGTACTTC. Amino acid sequence: CASSLDRQGADEQYF. The V and J genes are TRBV11-2 and TRBJ2-7, with 10 bases fitting TRBD1. The CDR3 is 15 amino acids. J was trimmed by 5 bases and V by 0 bases; bases with no gene match: 4. Per germline, CDR1 SGHAT and CDR2 FQNNGV.

The chain links TRBV7-2 to TRBJ2-3; 8 bases line up with TRBD1. The length of the CDR3 is 18 residues. Trimming removed 6 bases from V and 4 bases from J; junction bases left unmatched: 18. Germline V gene lookup returns CDR1 SGHTA and CDR2 FQGNSA. CDR3: CASSRRNQGAWVPDTQYF. In DNA, the CDR3 is TGTGCCAGCAGTCGTAGGAATCAGGGGGCCTGGGTGCCAGATACGCAGTATTTT.

The chain carries TRBV18 and TRBJ2-5; D is ambiguous. Per the germline V gene, CDR1 is KGHSH and CDR2 is LQKENI. Trimming removed 3 bases from V and 0 bases from J, with 11 bases in between. The CDR3 contains 15 residues. CDR3 residues: CASSPQGYYQETQYF. The CDR3 bases are TGTGCCAGCTCACCTCAAGGATATTACCAAGAGACCCAGTACTTC.

This rearrangement joins TRBV20-1 to TRBJ1-1; D gene unclear. Trimming removed 4 bases at V and 4 bases at J, with 13 bases between. In germline, CDR1 is DFQATT, CDR2 SNEGSKA (reference sequence). The CDR3 runs to 13 residues. The CDR3 sequence is CSAKVVRGTEAFF. CDR3 sequence (DNA): TGCAGTGCTAAGGTCGTTCGGGGCACTGAAGCTTTCTTT.

The chain employs TRBV25-1 and TRBJ2-7; 7 bases map to TRBD1. This CDR3 spans 16 amino acids. Trimming took 0 bases from V and 4 from J; bases not matched to a gene: 9. The germline CDR1 and CDR2 sequences are MGHDK and SYGVNS. The CDR3 DNA reads as TGTGCCAGCAGTGAATATCGAGGGACAGCCACTTACGAGCAGTACTTC. This encodes CASSEYRGTATYEQYF.

The chain joins TRBV4-1 to TRBJ1-5; D not certain. This CDR3 has 14 amino acids. The germline CDR1 and CDR2 sequences are MGHRA and YSYEKL. Trimming left V 0 bases short and J 5 bases short, with 8 bases between. The chain's CDR3 is CASSQEGGHQPQHF. The DNA of the CDR3 is TGCGCCAGCAGCCAAGAGGGCGGGCATCAGCCCCAGCATTTT.

The rearrangement links TRBV11-2 to TRBJ2-3, with D tentatively TRBD2 (6 bases). The length of the CDR3 is 17 residues. Trimming took 1 base from V and 2 from J, leaving 16 bases between them. Germline assignment: CDR1 SGHAT and CDR2 FQNNGV. The CDR3 DNA follows: TGTGCCAGCAGCTTAGTTCCCTATAGCGGATTCACAGATACGCAGTATTTT. Amino acids: CASSLVPYSGFTDTQYF.

Only a few counts were recorded for this clonotype. The gene calls are TRBV29-1 and TRBJ2-6; no clear D gene. V was trimmed by 4 bases and J by 0 bases, leaving 10 bases between them. The CDR3 sequence is 15 residues long. Germline CDR1 is SQVTM and CDR2 is ANQGSEA. CDR3 sequence: CSVVIGSSGANVLTF. The CDR3 nucleotides are TGCAGCGTTGTAATCGGCAGCTCTGGGGCCAACGTCCTGACTTTC.

This clonotype showed up just a few times. The V gene is TRBV12-3 or TRBV12-4, the J gene TRBJ1-2, with D possibly being TRBD1 (5 bases). CDR3 length equals 15 residues. Deletions cut 1 base from V and 5 bases from J, with 14 bases between. The CDR3 DNA reads as TGTGCCAGCAGTTTAGGGGGCAGGGCTGGGTATGGCTACACCTTC. It translates to CASSLGGRAGYGYTF.

The chain's CDR3 is CASSLAETYEDTEAFF. In DNA form, the CDR3 reads TGTGCCAGCAGCTTAGCCGAGACATACGAGGACACTGAAGCTTTCTTT. The rearrangement uses TRBV7-2 and TRBJ1-1; D is uncertain. The CDR3 has 16 residues. Germline-derived CDR1 and CDR2 are SGHTA and FQGNSA. The V end lost 0 bases, the J end lost 3 bases, and 14 bases lay between the germline ends.

The CDR3 nucleotides are TGCGCCAGCAGCGAGTATGCTGGGGCCAACGTCCTGACTTTC. It specifies CASSEYAGANVLTF. The V call is TRBV5-1, the J call TRBJ2-6, with D hard to call. The CDR3 is 14 amino acids. Trimming cost V 4 bases and J 2 bases, with 7 bases left between them. Germline loops: CDR1 SGHRS, CDR2 YFSETQ.

This clonotype was observed a handful of times. The CDR3 DNA sequence: TGCGCCAGCAGCCAAGTAATCACTGTGGGCTACGAGCAGTACTTC. Translating it yields CASSQVITVGYEQYF. This chain joins TRBV4-1 and TRBJ2-7; D not resolved. CDR3 length equals 15 residues. CDR1 MGHRA and CDR2 YSYEKL come from the germline V gene. Trimming pared 1 base from V and 3 bases from J, leaving 13 bases between.

This clonotype was detected once. A read error is possible here, since a much larger clone lies one base away. The V call is TRBV15, the J call TRBJ2-3; D not resolved. CDR3 length equals 13 residues. V was pared by 0 bases and J by 5 bases, with 6 bases between. Germline CDR1 reads LNHNV; CDR2 reads YYDKDF (reference sequence). Written as DNA, the CDR3 is TGTGCCACCAGCAGAGATTTTGGAGATACGCAGTATTTT. Amino acids: CATSRDFGDTQYF. The full variable domain, rest sourced from reference TRBV15 and TRBJ2-3, is DAMVIQNPRYQVTQFGKPVTLSCSQTLNHNVMYWYQQKSSQAPKLLFHYYDKDFNNEADTPDNFQSRRPNTSFCFLDIRSPGLGDTAMYLCATSRDFGDTQYFGPGTRLTVL.